Sequencing of this TCR beta chain was carried out in a study of shared clonotypes between healthy human individuals. Each subset's genomic DNA was shared equally among a number of immunoSEQ plates. The method was immunoSEQ multiplex PCR; TCRdb's version includes in-frame clones alone and lacks a portion of them. The sample holds millions of clones, around 96% seen once. Germline V gene data show CDR1 as SEHNR and CDR2 as FQNEAQ (reference sequence). V lost 4 bases, J lost 3 bases, and 11 bases lay in between. The CDR3 is made up of 14 amino acids. Naive CD8 cells were CD45RO-negative, positively selected for CCR7, excluding terminally differentiated effector memory CD45RA+ cells. Whole-study findings and limits: Estimated clonotype richness was generally higher in naive than memory subsets.

Concerning this clone: The antigen remains undetermined.

The specimen sequenced was naive CD8+ T cells sorted from blood. V usage is TRBV7-9 and J usage is TRBJ2-3; D gene ambiguous. The TCR originated in a man younger than 35 in good health. As DNA, the CDR3 is TGTGCCAGCAGCTGGACCGGCCGAACAGATACGCAGTATTTT. It codes for CASSWTGRTDTQYF.